This T cell receptor (beta chain) emerged from a study of beta chain features in type 1 diabetes. Whole-study findings and limits: Researchers report that Type 1 diabetes patients had moderately but significantly shorter TCRB CDR3s across all four CD4+ subsets.

The isolated RNA, all of it, was reverse transcribed, so expressed TCRB transcripts were what got sequenced. Sequencing was performed with immunoSEQ multiplex PCR; in TCRdb, only in-frame clones are kept and a portion is missing. Of some 44,000 clones detected, 66% appear once; the ten largest clones hold about 2.1%. On this clone: What it binds is not known.

The V and J ends lost 4 bases and 5 bases, in that order; junction bases with no gene match: 9. CDR1 is LGHNA and CDR2 is YNFKEQ in the germline V gene. The CDR3 totals 16 residues. The TCR sequence derives from a woman between 18 and 30 years old with type 1 diabetes. The sequencing input was Tregs from blood. V usage is TRBV4-2 and J usage is TRBJ2-7; 12 bases match TRBD1. The CDR3 loop is CASSPGTGTGGNEQYF. CDR3 bases: TGTGCCAGCAGCCCCGGGACCGGGACAGGGGGCAACGAGCAGTACTTC.